These 11 T cell receptor beta chains share one sample of origin, sequenced in a study of T cell responses to AZD1222 COVID-19 vaccine. Assay: immunoSEQ multiplex PCR; the TCRdb copy retains only in-frame clones and omits some. The table records 66,000 or so clones, about 90% of them present only once. The sequencing used peripheral blood, collected on day 0 of AZD1222 vaccination. The source is an adult in good health.

This chain joins TRBV19 and TRBJ2-7; D could derive from TRBD1 or TRBD2 (5 bases each). CDR1 LNHDA and CDR2 SQIVND come from the germline V gene (reference sequence). The V and J ends lost 6 bases and 0 bases respectively, with 9 bases between them. The CDR3 is 13 residues long. Here the CDR3 reads CASRRDGSYEQYF. CDR3 nucleotides: TGTGCCAGTAGACGGGACGGCTCCTACGAGCAGTACTTC.

The V gene is TRBV20-1, the J gene TRBJ2-7; the D call may be TRBD1 or TRBD2 (5 bases each). V lost 1 base and J 7 bases, leaving 8 bases between the germline ends. This CDR3 comprises 11 residues. The germline V gene encodes CDR1 DFQATT and CDR2 SNEGSKA (reference sequence). Here the CDR3 reads CSARGDQEQYF. CDR3 bases: TGCAGTGCTAGAGGGGACCAGGAGCAGTACTTC.

This chain joins TRBV7-8 and TRBJ2-2, with D hard to call. This CDR3 has 14 residues. The V gene lost 1 base and the J gene lost 6 bases, with 9 bases spanning the gap. CDR1 and CDR2 from the germline V gene are SGHVS and FQNEAQ. The CDR3 region is CASSLDSGPGELFF. Here the CDR3 DNA reads TGTGCCAGCAGCTTAGATTCGGGCCCCGGGGAGCTGTTTTTT.

This chain joins TRBV7-9 and TRBJ1-6; 9 positions match TRBD1. The V and J ends lost 5 bases and 10 bases, in that order; junction bases with no gene match: 12. The V gene's germline CDR1 is SEHNR and CDR2 FQNEAQ (reference sequence). This CDR3 comprises 16 residues. The DNA of the CDR3 is TGTGCCAGCAGCCAATCTACGGGACAGGGAGGCTCACCCCTCCACTTT. It translates to CASSQSTGQGGSPLHF. The entire variable domain, with the rest obtained from reference TRBV7-9 and TRBJ1-6, is as follows: DTGVSQNPRHKITKRGQNVTFRCDPISEHNRLYWYRQTLGQGPEFLTYFQNEAQLEKSRLLSDRFSAERPKGSFSTLEIQRTEQGDSAMYLCASSQSTGQGGSPLHFGNGTRLTVT.

This clone has a handful of counts. CDR3 sequence reads: CASSEGDNLYGYTF. As DNA, the CDR3 is TGTGCCAGCAGTGAAGGAGACAACCTTTATGGCTACACCTTC. The chain uses TRBV6-1 and TRBJ1-2; D gene ambiguous. Germline lookup yields CDR1 MNHNS and CDR2 SASEGT. V gave up 1 base and J gave up 5 bases, with 11 bases separating them. CDR3 length: 14 amino acids.

The J gene is TRBJ2-1, the V gene TRBV6-5; 9 bases are a match to TRBD2. There are 13 residues in the CDR3. V was pared by 6 bases and J by 10 bases, with 7 bases of the junction left unmatched. Per germline, CDR1 MNHEY and CDR2 SVGAGI. The CDR3 region is CASRFSGRREQFF. The CDR3 DNA sequence: TGTGCCAGCAGATTCAGCGGGAGGAGGGAGCAGTTCTTC.

As to this clone: Other nucleotide sequences in the sample specify the same CDR3. The rearrangement joins TRBV28 to TRBJ1-6; no definite D call. This CDR3 is 13 amino acids long. The germline gives CDR1 MDHEN, CDR2 SYDVKM. Trimming removed 5 bases from V and 5 bases from J, with 7 bases in between. The CDR3 sequence: CASSRVDNSPLHF. The DNA for the CDR3 is TGTGCCAGCAGTAGGGTCGATAATTCACCCCTCCACTTT.

This sequence joins TRBV27 and TRBJ2-4, with D possibly being TRBD1 (5 bases). The V end was cut by 10 bases, the J end by 8 bases, with 12 bases between. The germline gives CDR1 MNHEY, CDR2 SMNVEV (reference sequence). This CDR3 has 11 residues. The DNA of the CDR3 is TGTGCCACCCAGGGTGAGGACATTCAGTACTTC. Translation gives CATQGEDIQYF.

The rearrangement uses TRBV9 and TRBJ1-5; weak D call: TRBD1 (5 bases). This CDR3 comprises 13 residues. CDR1 and CDR2 from the germline V gene are SGDLS and YYNGEE. The V and J ends lost 3 bases and 5 bases respectively, with 9 bases between them. DNA of the CDR3: TGTGCCAGCAGCGGGGGACTGGATCAGCCCCAGCATTTT. Amino acid sequence: CASSGGLDQPQHF.

DNA for the CDR3: TGTGCCAGCAGCCAAGGACTAGCGAACGAGCAGTTCTTC. This encodes CASSQGLANEQFF. The chain recombines TRBV14 with TRBJ2-1, with 8 bases lining up with TRBD2. The CDR3 spans 13 residues. The V gene's germline CDR1 is SGHDN and CDR2 FVKESK. V dropped 1 base and J dropped 10; count of bases not matched to a gene: 3.

This rearrangement joins TRBV7-8 to TRBJ1-1; possibly TRBD1 for D (6 bases). CDR1 and CDR2 from the germline V gene are SGHVS and FQNEAQ. This CDR3 has 14 amino acids. V lost 3 bases and J 1 base, leaving 9 bases between the germline ends. CDR3 in DNA: TGTGCCAGCAGCTTTTCAGGGGAGAACACTGAAGCTTTCTTT. Amino acids: CASSFSGENTEAFF. The variable domain in full, with the rest retrieved from reference TRBV7-8 and TRBJ1-1, is GAGVSQSPRYKVAKRGQDVALRCDPISGHVSLFWYQQALGQGPEFLTYFQNEAQLDKSGLPSDRFFAERPEGSVSTLKIQRTQQEDSAVYLCASSFSGENTEAFFGQGTRLTVV.